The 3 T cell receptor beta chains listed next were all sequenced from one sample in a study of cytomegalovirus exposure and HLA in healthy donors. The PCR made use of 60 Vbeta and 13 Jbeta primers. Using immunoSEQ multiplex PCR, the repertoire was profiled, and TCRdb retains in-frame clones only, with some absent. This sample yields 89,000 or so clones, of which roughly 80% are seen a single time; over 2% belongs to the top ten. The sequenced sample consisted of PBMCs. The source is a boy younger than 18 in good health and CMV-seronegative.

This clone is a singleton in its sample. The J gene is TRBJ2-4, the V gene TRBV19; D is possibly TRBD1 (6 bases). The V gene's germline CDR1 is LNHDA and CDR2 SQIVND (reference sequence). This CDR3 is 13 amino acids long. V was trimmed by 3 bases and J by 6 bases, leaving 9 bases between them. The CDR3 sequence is CASSMRGTNIQYF. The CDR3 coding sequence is TGTGCCAGTAGTATGAGGGGGACAAACATTCAGTACTTC.

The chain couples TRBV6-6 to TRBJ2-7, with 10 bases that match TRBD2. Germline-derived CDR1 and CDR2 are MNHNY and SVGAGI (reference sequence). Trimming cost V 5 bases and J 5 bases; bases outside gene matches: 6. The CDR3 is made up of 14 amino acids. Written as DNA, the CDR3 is TGTGCCAGCAGTACGGGACTAGCGTTGGACGAGCAGTACTTC. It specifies CASSTGLALDEQYF.

CDR3 nucleotide sequence: TGTGCCAGCAGTTTCGTCGGGACAGGGGTTAGGGAGACCCAGTACTTC. Translated: CASSFVGTGVRETQYF. V and J are TRBV28 and TRBJ2-5; 10 bases are shared with TRBD1. The CDR3 is 16 residues long. V was clipped by 3 bases and J by 5 bases; unmatched bases: 9. Germline V gene data show CDR1 as MDHEN and CDR2 as SYDVKM.